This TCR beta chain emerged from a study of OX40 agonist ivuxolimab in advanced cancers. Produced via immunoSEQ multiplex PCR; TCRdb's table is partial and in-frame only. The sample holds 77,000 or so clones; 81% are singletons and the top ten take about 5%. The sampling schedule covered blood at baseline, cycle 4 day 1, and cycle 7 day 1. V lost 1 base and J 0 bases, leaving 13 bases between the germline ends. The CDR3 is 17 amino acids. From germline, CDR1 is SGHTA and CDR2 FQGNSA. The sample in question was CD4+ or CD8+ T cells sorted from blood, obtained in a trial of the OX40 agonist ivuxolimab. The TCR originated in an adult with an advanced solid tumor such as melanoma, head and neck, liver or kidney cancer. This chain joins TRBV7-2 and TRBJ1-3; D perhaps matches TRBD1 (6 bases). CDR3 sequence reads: CASSLELAGVSGNTIYF. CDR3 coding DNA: TGTGCCAGCAGCTTAGAGTTGGCAGGGGTCTCTGGAAACACCATATATTTT.